These T cell receptor beta chains were read from a single sample in a study of T cell responses to AZD1222 COVID-19 vaccine. Sequenced by immunoSEQ multiplex PCR; TCRdb stores in-frame clones only, minus some. The table includes about 120,000 clones, around nine tenths detected once. The material sequenced was peripheral blood, taken on day 0 of AZD1222 vaccination. The receptors were sampled from an adult in good health. Each CDR3 is given with its conserved first and last residue. D genes are given only for firm matches. Part of the rows lack a size; the others show once, few, many or a class for expanded clones.

d_call	v_call	clone_size	j_call	cdr3_nt	cdr3_aa
.	TRBV21-1	.	TRBJ2-5	TGTGCCAGCAGCAAACTCCCGGAGGACCAAGAGACCCAGTACTTC	CASSKLPEDQETQYF
.	TRBV27	.	TRBJ2-7	TGTGCCAGCAGTCTCTACGAGCAGTACTTC	CASSLYEQYF
.	TRBV19	once	TRBJ1-1	TGTGCCAGTAGTCCAACCGGGACTCCAGTTCTTTTCTTT	CASSPTGTPVLFF
.	TRBV9	.	TRBJ2-6	TGTGCCAGCAGCGCCACCCCCGGGGGCAGGGGAGCTGGGGCCAACGTCCTGACTTTC	CASSATPGGRGAGANVLTF
TRBD2	TRBV6-1	once	TRBJ2-3	TGTGCCAGCAGTGAACTAGCGGCCTTCACAGATACGCAGTATTTT	CASSELAAFTDTQYF
.	TRBV5-1	.	TRBJ2-7	TGCGCCAGCAGCCCCACGACAGCTACCTACGAGCAGTACTTC	CASSPTTATYEQYF
.	TRBV19	.	TRBJ1-2	TGTGCCAGTAGTCCGCAGGGTCCTGCTAACTATGGCTACACCTTC	CASSPQGPANYGYTF
.	TRBV9	.	TRBJ2-2	TGTGCCAGCAGCGTATCGGGCGGTCGCACCGGGGAGCTGTTTTTT	CASSVSGGRTGELFF
.	TRBV9	once	TRBJ2-2	TGTGCCAGCAGCGTAGGGGCCGGGTCCGGCACCGGGGAGCTGTTTTTT	CASSVGAGSGTGELFF
TRBD1	TRBV18	.	TRBJ1-5	TGTGCCAGCTCACCCCAAGGGGACAGGGGAAATCAGCCCCAGCATTTT	CASSPQGDRGNQPQHF
TRBD2	TRBV29-1	once	TRBJ2-1	TGCAGCGTTGGGGGGTTAGCGGGAGGGACCTACAATGAGCAGTTCTTC	CSVGGLAGGTYNEQFF
.	TRBV2	.	TRBJ2-7	TGTGCCAGCAGTGAATCGGCAGGCCTTACAATCTCCTACGAGCAGTACTTC	CASSESAGLTISYEQYF
TRBD1	TRBV28	once	TRBJ2-3	TGTGCCAGCAGTTCGGGACAGAGGCTACGTGCAGATACGCAGTATTTT	CASSSGQRLRADTQYF
TRBD2	TRBV18	.	TRBJ2-5	TGTGCCAGCTCACATGCGGGAGCTGAGACCCAGTACTTC	CASSHAGAETQYF
.	TRBV27	.	TRBJ2-7	TGTGCCAGCAGCCCAACCAGGGTTTCCTACGAGCAGTACTTC	CASSPTRVSYEQYF
.	TRBV28	.	TRBJ2-7	TGTGCCAGCAGTTACCCTTTCTCGACGGGCTCCTACGAGCAGTACTTC	CASSYPFSTGSYEQYF
.	TRBV19	.	TRBJ1-1	TGTGCCAGTAGTCCTGGACAGTTGATGAACACTGAAGCTTTCTTT	CASSPGQLMNTEAFF
.	TRBV11-2	.	TRBJ1-2	TGTGCCAGCAGCTTAAGCAGCTACTATGGCTACACCTTC	CASSLSSYYGYTF
.	TRBV20-1	.	TRBJ1-5	TGCAGTGCCCTACACGGGTCGCCCCAGCATTTT	CSALHGSPQHF
.	TRBV28	.	TRBJ1-2	TGTGCCAGCAGTTTATGGCAGGGGTCCTCCTATGGCTACACCTTC	CASSLWQGSSYGYTF
TRBD1	TRBV30	.	TRBJ1-2	TGTGCCTGGACCCCGACAGGGGAGCGTGGCTACACCTTC	CAWTPTGERGYTF
TRBD1	TRBV5-8	.	TRBJ1-1	TGTGCCAGCAGCCGGACAGGGGGGAACACTGAAGCTTTCTTT	CASSRTGGNTEAFF
.	TRBV25-1	.	TRBJ2-7	TGTGCCAGCATGAATACAGGACCCCCCTACGAGCAGTACTTC	CASMNTGPPYEQYF
.	TRBV5-1	.	TRBJ1-3	TGCGCCAGCAGCTTGGTGGCCGGGAGCTCTGGAAACACCATATATTTT	CASSLVAGSSGNTIYF
.	TRBV5-4	.	TRBJ2-7	TGTGCCAGCAGCCGATCCGGGACGGAAGCCTACGAGCAGTACTTC	CASSRSGTEAYEQYF
.	TRBV19	.	TRBJ1-1	TGTGCCAGTAGTAAGAAGGGCACCACGAACACTGAAGCTTTCTTT	CASSKKGTTNTEAFF
TRBD2	TRBV28	.	TRBJ2-3	TGTGCCAGCAGCTTAGCGGGAGACCAGACGGGCACAGATACGCAGTATTTT	CASSLAGDQTGTDTQYF
TRBD1	TRBV4-2	.	TRBJ2-7	TGTGCCAGCAGCCGCCCCGAGGGGCAGGGGGCACGGGAGCAGTACTTC	CASSRPEGQGAREQYF
TRBD2	TRBV2	.	TRBJ2-1	TGTGCCAGCAGACGACCGACTAGCGGATACAATGAGCAGTTCTTC	CASRRPTSGYNEQFF